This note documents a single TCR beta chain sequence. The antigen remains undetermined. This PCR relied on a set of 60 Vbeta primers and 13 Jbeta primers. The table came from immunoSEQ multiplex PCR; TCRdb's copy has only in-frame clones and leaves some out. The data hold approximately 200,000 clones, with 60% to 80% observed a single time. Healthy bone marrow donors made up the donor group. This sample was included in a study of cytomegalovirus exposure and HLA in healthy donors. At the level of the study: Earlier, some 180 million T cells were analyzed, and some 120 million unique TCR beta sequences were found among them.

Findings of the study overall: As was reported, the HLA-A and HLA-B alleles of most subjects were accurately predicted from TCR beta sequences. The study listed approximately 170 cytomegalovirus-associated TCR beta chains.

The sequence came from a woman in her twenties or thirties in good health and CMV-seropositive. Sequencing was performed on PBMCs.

Written as DNA, the CDR3 is TGTGCCAGCAGCTGGCGGGAATCGGGTGAGCAGTTCTTC. This codes for CASSWRESGEQFF. This chain connects TRBV27 to TRBJ2-1; D might be TRBD2 (6 bases). There are 13 residues in the CDR3. Trimming removed 6 bases at V and 9 bases at J, with 15 bases between. The V gene's germline CDR1 is MNHEY and CDR2 SMNVEV (reference sequence).